The 14 T cell receptor beta chains in this list originate from one sample, sequenced in a study of early T cells in non-severe SARS-CoV-2 infection. TCRdb called the 5' RACE reads again in MiXCR, with one record for every CDR3 protein. The sample records approximately 26,000 distinct CDR3 sequences, 4.4% being singletons. Material for sequencing was whole blood. These TCRs come from an adult who was a healthcare worker with PCR-confirmed SARS-CoV-2 infection or an uninfected control (not recorded which).

The table lists this clonotype with many counts. The chain employs TRBV7-2 and TRBJ2-5; weak D call: TRBD2 (5 bases). The CDR3 has 15 residues. Germline CDR1 reads SGHTA; CDR2 reads FQGNSA. Trimming stripped 0 bases from V and 1 base from J, with 9 bases between. The CDR3 sequence is CASSLATGIQETQYF. In DNA form, the CDR3 reads TGTGCCAGCAGCTTAGCGACGGGGATCCAAGAGACCCAGTACTTC.

This clonotype was seen ten or more times. The CDR3 reads CASSYGVGTSYNEQFF. The CDR3 coding sequence is TGTGCCAGCAGTTACGGCGTAGGGACCTCCTACAATGAGCAGTTCTTC. This chain joins TRBV6-5 and TRBJ2-1, with D perhaps assigned TRBD1 or TRBD2 (5 bases each). This CDR3 contains 16 residues. Germline V gene data show CDR1 as MNHEY and CDR2 as SVGAGI. The germline V and J ends were trimmed by 2 bases and 0 bases, with 11 bases remaining between them.

This clonotype was recorded at least ten times. The chain recombines TRBV4-3 with TRBJ2-3; D possibly corresponds to TRBD1 (6 bases). In germline, CDR1 is LGHNA, CDR2 YSLEER. CDR3 length equals 13 residues. V shed 7 bases and J shed 1 base, with 9 bases lying between them. The CDR3 reads CASKRTGTDTQYF. The CDR3 nucleotides read TGCGCCAGCAAGAGGACAGGCACAGATACGCAGTATTTT.

This clonotype was seen ten or more times. The chain uses TRBV29-1 and TRBJ2-1, with D hard to call. CDR3 length: 11 residues. Germline values: CDR1 SQVTM, CDR2 ANQGSEA. Trimming left V 4 bases short and J 4 bases short, with 5 bases between. The CDR3 sequence is CSVGWYNEQFF. In nucleotides, the CDR3 is TGCAGCGTTGGTTGGTACAATGAGCAGTTCTTC.

This clonotype appeared many times. The V gene is TRBV18, the J gene TRBJ2-7, with 7 bases aligning to TRBD1. The CDR3 spans 15 residues. Losses at the gene ends were 2 bases for V and 9 bases for J; bases not matched to a gene: 13. Looked up from germline, CDR1 is KGHSH and CDR2 is LQKENI. As DNA, the CDR3 is TGTGCCAGCTCACCAATGGACAGGTGGACTGCTGGGCAGTACGTC. This sequence encodes CASSPMDRWTAGQYV.

This clonotype was observed at least ten times. This chain connects TRBV14 to TRBJ2-7; TRBD1 aligns across 7 bases. With V trimmed by 4 bases and J by 4 bases, 4 bases remained unmatched. The length of the CDR3 is 13 residues. Germline V gene sequence: CDR1 SGHDN, CDR2 FVKESK. CDR3 sequence reads: CASSRGQLYEQYF. In DNA, the CDR3 is TGTGCCAGCAGCCGGGGACAGTTGTACGAGCAGTACTTC.

This clonotype appeared many times. The rearrangement uses TRBV11-3 and TRBJ2-3, with TRBD1 identical over 7 bases. The germline CDR1 and CDR2 sequences are SGHNT and YENEEA. The junction had 12 bases not matched to a gene; V was cut back by 5 bases and J by 4 bases. This CDR3 has 16 amino acids. CDR3 sequence: CASSMNRGSASDTQYF. The CDR3 nucleotides read TGTGCCAGCAGCATGAACAGGGGTTCGGCGTCAGATACGCAGTATTTT.

There are many counts of this clonotype. The rearrangement uses TRBV6-1 and TRBJ1-2; D gene unclear. Trimming stripped 1 base from V and 4 bases from J, with 4 bases between. Germline lookup yields CDR1 MNHNS and CDR2 SASEGT. The length of the CDR3 is 12 residues. DNA for the CDR3: TGTGCCAGCAGTGAAGAGGGCTATGGCTACACCTTC. Translation gives CASSEEGYGYTF.

Ten or more counts support this clonotype. The V call is TRBV20-1, the J call TRBJ2-3, with D possibly called TRBD1 or TRBD2 (6 bases each). With 6 bases removed from V and 4 bases from J, the gap between germline ends came to 20 bases. The germline V gene encodes CDR1 DFQATT and CDR2 SNEGSKA (reference sequence). The CDR3 has 15 amino acids. The CDR3 here is CSAGEGGLSADTQYF. CDR3 in DNA: TGCAGTGCGGGTGAAGGGGGGCTAAGCGCAGATACGCAGTATTTT.

Only a few counts were recorded for this clonotype. V and J are TRBV4-3 and TRBJ1-1, with D hard to call. Trimming stripped 1 base from V and 1 base from J, with 19 bases between. Germline V CDR1 and CDR2: LGHNA, YSLEER. The CDR3 consists of 18 residues. The DNA of the CDR3 is TGCGCCAGCAGCCAAGGTAATTACATGGGCTTAGGGAACACTGAAGCTTTCTTT. This codes for CASSQGNYMGLGNTEAFF.

This clonotype was seen many times. The V gene is TRBV20-1, the J gene TRBJ1-2; D ambiguous. With 6 bases removed from V and 0 bases from J, the gap between germline ends came to 8 bases. Per the germline V gene, CDR1 is DFQATT and CDR2 is SNEGSKA (reference sequence). This CDR3 is built from 12 residues. The CDR3 nucleotides are TGCAGTGCGGTCGGGGCTAACTATGGCTACACCTTC. Residues: CSAVGANYGYTF.

In this sample, this clonotype turned up many times. The chain joins TRBV28 to TRBJ2-7; 8 bases match TRBD1. With 4 bases clipped from V and 4 bases from J, the junction kept 15 bases outside the gene matches. The CDR3 length is 17 residues. CDR1 is MDHEN and CDR2 is SYDVKM in the germline V gene. DNA for the CDR3: TGTGCCAGCAGTTCAAACCCCGGGACAGGCGGCCTATACGAGCAGTACTTC. This sequence encodes CASSSNPGTGGLYEQYF. Based on the CDR3 plus reference TRBV28 and TRBJ2-7, the full variable domain is DVKVTQSSRYLVKRTGEKVFLECVQDMDHENMFWYRQDPGLGLRLIYFSYDVKMKEKGDIPEGYSVSREKKERFSLILESASTNQTSMYLCASSSNPGTGGLYEQYFGPGTRLTVT.

This clonotype was seen ten or more times. The gene calls are TRBV20-1 and TRBJ1-2; D may be TRBD1 (5 bases). V was clipped by 0 bases and J by 7 bases, with 12 bases between them. Germline values: CDR1 DFQATT, CDR2 SNEGSKA (reference sequence). The CDR3 is 13 amino acids. In nucleotides, the CDR3 is TGCAGTGCTAGAGATGGACAACTTCTTGGCTACACCTTC. Translated: CSARDGQLLGYTF.

Sample share makes this clonotype medium-sized. The chain links TRBV7-8 to TRBJ1-5, with unresolved D. This CDR3 spans 15 amino acids. Germline V CDR1 and CDR2: SGHVS, FQNEAQ. V was cut by 1 base and J by 7 bases, with 14 bases left in between. CDR3 bases: TGTGCCAGCAGCTTAGTAGGGTTGAGGGAGCAGCCCCAGCATTTT. Its translation: CASSLVGLREQPQHF.